A single sample is the source of the 11 T cell receptor beta chains below, sequenced in a study of T cells in Graves' hyperthyroidism and ophthalmopathy. RNA transcripts yielded amplified TCR beta CDR3 regions. The TCR CDR3 was amplified in a first-round RT-PCR using the HTBI primer set. MiXCR, applied by TCRdb to the multiplex PCR reads, yields one record per CDR3 protein. Among more than 500,000 distinct CDR3 sequences listed, 16% were seen once. Sequencing was performed on blood. Source of these receptors: a woman in her twenties or thirties with Graves' ophthalmopathy.

V usage is TRBV4-3 and J usage is TRBJ1-2, with D hard to call. The CDR3 extends over 14 amino acids. Trimming removed 5 bases from V and 2 bases from J, with 12 bases in between. Germline lookup yields CDR1 LGHNA and CDR2 YSLEER. CDR3 coding DNA: TGCGCCAGCAGCTCCTTCCCGGACAACTATGGCTACACCTTC. Its translation is CASSSFPDNYGYTF.

About this clonotype itself: A much bigger clone sits one base away, suggesting this may be a read error. This rearrangement joins TRBV7-2 to TRBJ2-1; the match to TRBD2 covers 9 bases. From germline, CDR1 is SGHTA and CDR2 FQGNSA. The V and J ends lost 5 bases and 6 bases, in that order; junction bases with no gene match: 11. CDR3 length: 16 amino acids. The CDR3 protein is CASSPGTSRRSNEQFF. DNA of the CDR3: TGTGCCAGCAGCCCGGGGACTAGCAGGAGGTCCAATGAGCAGTTCTTC.

The rearrangement uses TRBV4-2 and TRBJ2-6, with D possibly TRBD1 on 5 matching bases. V was shortened by 1 base and J by 1 base, with 11 bases between the two germline ends. The germline CDR1 and CDR2 sequences are LGHNA and YNFKEQ. This CDR3 comprises 17 residues. The CDR3 coding sequence is TGTGCCAGCAGCCAAGTAGTCCCAGGGTCTGGGGCCAACGTCCTGACTTTC. It specifies CASSQVVPGSGANVLTF.

The CDR3 loop is CASSVGTNYGYTF. The CDR3 DNA reads as TGTGCCAGCAGTGTAGGGACCAACTATGGCTACACCTTC. The rearrangement uses TRBV6-1 and TRBJ1-2; maybe TRBD1 (5 bases). V was pared by 4 bases and J by 2 bases, with 8 bases between. CDR3 size: 13 residues. From germline, CDR1 is MNHNS and CDR2 SASEGT.

This CDR3 reads CASSSTTGTPEAFF. CDR3 in DNA: TGTGCCAGCAGTAGCACAACCGGGACACCTGAAGCTTTCTTT. This chain joins TRBV6-1 and TRBJ1-1; possibly TRBD1 for D (6 bases). Germline values: CDR1 MNHNS, CDR2 SASEGT. Trimming took 5 bases from V and 6 from J, leaving 16 bases between them. The CDR3 is 14 residues long.

There are many counts of this clonotype. The rearrangement joins TRBV6-2 or TRBV6-3 to TRBJ2-7, with 7 bases matching TRBD2. Germline assignment: CDR1 MNHEY and CDR2 SVGEGT. V was clipped by 5 bases and J by 4 bases; unmatched bases: 8. The CDR3 length is 14 residues. The CDR3 region has the DNA TGTGCCAGCAGTACAGCGGGGCCGGGATACGAGCAGTACTTC. It is translated as CASSTAGPGYEQYF.

The sample holds many counts of this clonotype. The chain uses TRBV11-2 and TRBJ2-5, with D perhaps TRBD1 or TRBD2 (5 bases each). Trimming removed 2 bases from V and 5 bases from J, with 18 bases in between. CDR1 is SGHAT and CDR2 is FQNNGV in the germline V gene. The CDR3 totals 16 residues. CDR3: CASSLPPGRPSETQYF. In nucleotides, the CDR3 is TGTGCCAGCAGCTTACCTCCGGGACGTCCAAGTGAGACCCAGTACTTC.

This clonotype has ten or more counts. J is TRBJ1-1 and V is TRBV12-3 or TRBV12-4, with D unresolved. Trimming took 6 bases from V and 2 from J, leaving 10 bases between them. This CDR3 has 13 amino acids. Here the CDR3 DNA reads TGTGCCAGCAGCCGGTCGGGTAACACTGAAGCTTTCTTT. Translation gives CASSRSGNTEAFF.

This clonotype was counted at least ten times. The gene calls are TRBV3-1 and TRBJ1-1; the D gene is possibly TRBD1 (6 bases). The length of the CDR3 is 18 residues. Germline-derived CDR1 and CDR2 are LGHDT and YNNKEL (reference sequence). The V end lost 4 bases, the J end lost 0 bases, and 21 bases lay between the germline ends. CDR3 coding DNA: TGTGCCAGCAGCCCGATGCCCCGCCTGGGACAACTGAACACTGAAGCTTTCTTT. Protein: CASSPMPRLGQLNTEAFF. Full variable domain (remainder filled in from reference TRBV3-1 and TRBJ1-1): DTAVSQTPKYLVTQMGNDKSIKCEQNLGHDTMYWYKQDSKKFLKIMFSYNNKELIINETVPNRFSPKSPDKAHLNLHINSLELGDSAVYFCASSPMPRLGQLNTEAFFGQGTRLTVV.

This clonotype was detected a few times. The chain joins TRBV7-9 to TRBJ2-3, with D unresolved. Trimming left V 3 bases short and J 5 bases short, with 9 bases between. Germline values: CDR1 SEHNR, CDR2 FQNEAQ (reference sequence). The CDR3 is made up of 13 amino acids. Here the CDR3 reads CASSFGVVDTQYF. The CDR3 DNA is TGTGCCAGCAGCTTCGGAGTTGTAGATACGCAGTATTTT.

As regards this clonotype: No conserved phenylalanine or tryptophan ends this CDR3, so it is likely a read error. The chain has TRBV6-5 and TRBJ2-7, with D uncertain. Trimming pared 0 bases from V and 2 bases from J, leaving 14 bases between. CDR3 size: 16 residues. Germline V CDR1 and CDR2: MNHEY, SVGAGI. The CDR3 coding sequence is TGTGCCAGCAGTTACTCGAAAAATGCGGTTACCTACGAGCAGTACCTC. Its translation is CASSYSKNAVTYEQYL.